These T cell receptor beta chains were read from a single sample in a study of CD8 T cells in ankylosing spondylitis. Each CDR3 protein gets one entry after TCRdb re-called the 5' RACE reads with MiXCR. This table holds 250,000 to 350,000 distinct CDR3 sequences, 15% to 25% found once. The material sequenced was blood, either unsorted or a sorted T cell fraction (not recorded which). These receptor sequences come from a male donor with ankylosing spondylitis or in good health (not recorded which). The conserved cysteine and the conserved F or W are not part of the CDR3 here. Each record gives: CDR3 protein, clone size, D gene, V gene. D genes are given only for firm matches. The listing skips clone size in some rows; elsewhere it reads once, few, many or a size class.

ASSLAGREQF many NA TRBV7-3
ASTSRQGTGYNEQF NA TRBD1 TRBV27
ATSGEDTQY few NA TRBV15
ASTLGVDTEAF few NA TRBV6-1
ASSPGRSITDTQY NA TRBD2 TRBV6-2/TRBV6-3
ASTRGGTGANVLT NA TRBD1 TRBV28
ASSELREMDTQY NA NA TRBV25-1
ASSQGRNPTNEKLF many NA TRBV4-2
ASSLASGGDETQY NA NA TRBV7-9
ASSPPAWHKYNEQF NA NA TRBV12-3/TRBV12-4
SGRTGGLETQY many TRBD1 TRBV29-1
ASSLATDSIAKNIQY NA NA TRBV7-8
ASMSSPNTEAF NA NA TRBV5-5
ATSDYPNTGELF NA NA TRBV24-1
SARVDRDTYNEQF many TRBD1 TRBV20-1
ASSQEIGLEKQF NA NA TRBV3-1
ASSRALAESDTQY NA TRBD2 TRBV5-1
ASSLGANQETQY many NA TRBV5-1
ASSPDRENTGELF NA TRBD1 TRBV7-3
ASRPQKGMNTEAF NA NA TRBV7-2
ASSNPPGSLF NA NA TRBV6-5
ASSYKVEKLF few NA TRBV6-6
SVRIAAQETQY NA NA TRBV29-1
ASIHRGLSTDTQY many NA TRBV6-1
ASSHGWLTEAF few NA TRBV12-3/TRBV12-4
ASSTEGSGVGSPLH many NA TRBV5-1
ASRSIAGWDTQY NA TRBD2 TRBV12-3/TRBV12-4
SARDETQY many NA TRBV20-1
AWSPWVGRENGYT NA NA TRBV30
SASGLGTYNEQF few NA TRBV20-1
ASSLHPQGAYNEQF many TRBD1 TRBV7-3
ASSPVAGVLTDTQY few TRBD2 TRBV27